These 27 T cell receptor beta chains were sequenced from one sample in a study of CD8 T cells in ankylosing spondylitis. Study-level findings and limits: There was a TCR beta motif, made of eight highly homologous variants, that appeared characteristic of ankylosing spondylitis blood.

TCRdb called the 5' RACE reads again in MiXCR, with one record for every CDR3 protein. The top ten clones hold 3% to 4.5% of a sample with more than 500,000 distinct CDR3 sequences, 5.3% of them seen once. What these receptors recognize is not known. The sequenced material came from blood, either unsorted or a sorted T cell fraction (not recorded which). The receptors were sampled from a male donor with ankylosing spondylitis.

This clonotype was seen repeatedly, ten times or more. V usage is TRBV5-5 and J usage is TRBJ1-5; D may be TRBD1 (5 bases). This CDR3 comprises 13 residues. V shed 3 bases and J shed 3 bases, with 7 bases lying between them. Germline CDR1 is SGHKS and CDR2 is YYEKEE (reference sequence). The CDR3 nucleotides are TGTGCCAGCAGCTCGACAGTCAATCAGCCCCAGCATTTT. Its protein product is CASSSTVNQPQHF.

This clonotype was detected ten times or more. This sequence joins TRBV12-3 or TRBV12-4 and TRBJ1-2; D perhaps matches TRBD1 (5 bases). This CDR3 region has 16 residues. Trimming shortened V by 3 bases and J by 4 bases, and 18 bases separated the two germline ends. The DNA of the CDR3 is TGTGCCAGCAGTTTTCGGGCTGCCCAGGGATTCTATGGCTACACCTTC. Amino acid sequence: CASSFRAAQGFYGYTF.

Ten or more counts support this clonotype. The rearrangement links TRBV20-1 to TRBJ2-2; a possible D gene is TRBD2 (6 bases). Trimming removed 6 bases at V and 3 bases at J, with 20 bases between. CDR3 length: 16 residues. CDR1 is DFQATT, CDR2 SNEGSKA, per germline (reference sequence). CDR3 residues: CSAGGRPGGDTGELFF. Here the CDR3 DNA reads TGCAGTGCGGGGGGACGTCCCGGAGGGGACACCGGGGAGCTGTTTTTT.

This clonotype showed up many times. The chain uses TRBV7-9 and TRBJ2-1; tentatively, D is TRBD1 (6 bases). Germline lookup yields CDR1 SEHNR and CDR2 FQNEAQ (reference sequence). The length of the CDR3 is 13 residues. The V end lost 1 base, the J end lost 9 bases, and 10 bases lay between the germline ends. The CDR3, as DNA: TGTGCCAGCAGCTTAGATCCCAGGGGTGAGCAGTTCTTC. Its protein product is CASSLDPRGEQFF.

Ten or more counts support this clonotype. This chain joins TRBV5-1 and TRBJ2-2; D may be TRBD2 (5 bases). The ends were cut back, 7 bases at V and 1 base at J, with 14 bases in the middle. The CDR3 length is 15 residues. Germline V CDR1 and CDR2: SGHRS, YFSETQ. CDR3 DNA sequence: TGCGCCAGCGATGTGGAGGCAGGGAACACCGGGGAGCTGTTTTTT. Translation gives CASDVEAGNTGELFF.

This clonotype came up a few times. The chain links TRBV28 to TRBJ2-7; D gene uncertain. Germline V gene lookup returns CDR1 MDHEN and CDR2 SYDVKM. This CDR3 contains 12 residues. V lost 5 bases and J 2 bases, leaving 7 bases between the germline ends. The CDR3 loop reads CASSINTYEQYF. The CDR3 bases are TGTGCCAGCAGTATCAACACCTACGAGCAGTACTTC.

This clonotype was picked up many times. DNA of the CDR3: TGCAGTGCTAGAGAACCGGGACAGGGATCATGGCTCCAGTACTTC. Residues: CSAREPGQGSWLQYF. The chain couples TRBV20-1 to TRBJ2-5; 9 bases line up with TRBD1. V shed 0 bases and J 10 bases; nucleotides not matched to a gene: 12. CDR3 length: 15 residues. From germline, CDR1 is DFQATT and CDR2 SNEGSKA (reference sequence).

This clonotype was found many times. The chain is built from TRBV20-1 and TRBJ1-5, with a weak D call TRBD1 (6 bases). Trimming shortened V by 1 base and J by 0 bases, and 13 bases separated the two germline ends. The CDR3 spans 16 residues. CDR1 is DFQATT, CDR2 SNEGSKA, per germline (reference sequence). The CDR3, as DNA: TGCAGTGCTAGAGGATGGGGGGCCCTTAGCAATCAGCCCCAGCATTTT. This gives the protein CSARGWGALSNQPQHF.

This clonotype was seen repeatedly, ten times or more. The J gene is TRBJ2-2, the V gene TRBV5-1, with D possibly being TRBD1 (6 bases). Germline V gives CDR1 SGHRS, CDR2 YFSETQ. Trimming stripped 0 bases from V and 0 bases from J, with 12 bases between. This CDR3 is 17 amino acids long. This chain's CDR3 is CASSLVTGATNTGELFF. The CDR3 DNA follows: TGCGCCAGCAGCTTGGTGACAGGAGCTACGAACACCGGGGAGCTGTTTTTT. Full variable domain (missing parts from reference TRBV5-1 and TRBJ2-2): KAGVTQTPRYLIKTRGQQVTLSCSPISGHRSVSWYQQTPGQGLQFLFEYFSETQRNKGNFPGRFSGRQFSNSRSEMNVSTLELGDSALYLCASSLVTGATNTGELFFGEGSRLTVL.

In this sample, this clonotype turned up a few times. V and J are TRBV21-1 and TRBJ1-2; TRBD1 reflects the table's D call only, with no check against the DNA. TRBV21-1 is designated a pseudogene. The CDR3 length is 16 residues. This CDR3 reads CASRATLGQANYGYTF. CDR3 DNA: TGTGCCAGCAGGGCCACCCTTGGACAGGCAAACTATGGCTACACCTTC.

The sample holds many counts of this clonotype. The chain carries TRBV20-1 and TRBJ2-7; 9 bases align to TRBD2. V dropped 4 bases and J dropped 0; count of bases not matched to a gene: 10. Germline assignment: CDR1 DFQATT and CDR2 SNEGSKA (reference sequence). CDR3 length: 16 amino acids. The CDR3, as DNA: TGCAGTGCTACCGGCAAGACTAGCGGATACTCCTACGAGCAGTACTTC. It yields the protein CSATGKTSGYSYEQYF.

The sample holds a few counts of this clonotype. CDR3 DNA: TGTGCCACCAGCAGAGATAAGGGGAACTATGGCTACACCTTC. Translated: CATSRDKGNYGYTF. The chain is built from TRBV15 and TRBJ1-2; weak D call: TRBD1 (5 bases). V shed 0 bases and J shed 2 bases, with 7 bases lying between them. This CDR3 contains 14 residues. Germline CDR1 reads LNHNV; CDR2 reads YYDKDF (reference sequence).

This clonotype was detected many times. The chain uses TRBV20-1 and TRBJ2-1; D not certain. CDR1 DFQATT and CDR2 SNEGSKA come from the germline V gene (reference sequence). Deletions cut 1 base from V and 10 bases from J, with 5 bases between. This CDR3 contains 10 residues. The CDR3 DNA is TGCAGTGCTAGAGTGAACGAGCAGTTCTTC. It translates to CSARVNEQFF.

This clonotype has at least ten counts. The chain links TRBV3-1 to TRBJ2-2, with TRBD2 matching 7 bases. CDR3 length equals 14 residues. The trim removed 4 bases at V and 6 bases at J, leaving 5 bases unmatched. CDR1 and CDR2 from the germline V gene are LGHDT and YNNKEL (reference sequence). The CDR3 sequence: CASSLAGVAGELFF. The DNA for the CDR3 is TGTGCCAGCAGCCTCGCGGGAGTGGCCGGGGAGCTGTTTTTT.

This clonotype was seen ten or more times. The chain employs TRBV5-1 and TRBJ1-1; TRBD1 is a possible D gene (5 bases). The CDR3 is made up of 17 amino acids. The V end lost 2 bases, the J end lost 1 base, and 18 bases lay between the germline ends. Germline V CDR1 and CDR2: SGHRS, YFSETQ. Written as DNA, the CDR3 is TGCGCCAGCAGCTTAGGTCCCAGGGTCGGGGGGAACACTGAAGCTTTCTTT. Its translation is CASSLGPRVGGNTEAFF.

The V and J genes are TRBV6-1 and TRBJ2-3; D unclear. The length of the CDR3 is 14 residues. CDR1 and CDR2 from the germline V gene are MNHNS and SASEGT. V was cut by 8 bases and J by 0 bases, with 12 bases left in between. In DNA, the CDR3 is TGTGCCAGCCGTCTAGAACCTAGCACAGATACGCAGTATTTT. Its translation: CASRLEPSTDTQYF.

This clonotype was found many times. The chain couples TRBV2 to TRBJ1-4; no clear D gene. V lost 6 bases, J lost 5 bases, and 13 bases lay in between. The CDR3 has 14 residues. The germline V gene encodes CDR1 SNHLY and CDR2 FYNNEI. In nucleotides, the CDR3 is TGTGCCAGCAGAACGGACGGATACAATGAAAAACTGTTTTTT. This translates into CASRTDGYNEKLFF. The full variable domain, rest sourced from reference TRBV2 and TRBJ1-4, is EPEVTQTPSHQVTQMGQEVILRCVPISNHLYFYWYRQILGQKVEFLVSFYNNEISEKSEIFDDQFSVERPDGSNFTLKIRSTKLEDSAMYFCASRTDGYNEKLFFGSGTQLSVL.

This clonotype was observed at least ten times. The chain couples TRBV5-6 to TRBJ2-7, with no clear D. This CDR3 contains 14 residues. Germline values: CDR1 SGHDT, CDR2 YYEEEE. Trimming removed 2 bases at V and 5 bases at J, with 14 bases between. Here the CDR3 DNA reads TGTGCCAGCAGCTTTGGGCATATGGACCACGAGCAGTACTTC. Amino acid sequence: CASSFGHMDHEQYF.

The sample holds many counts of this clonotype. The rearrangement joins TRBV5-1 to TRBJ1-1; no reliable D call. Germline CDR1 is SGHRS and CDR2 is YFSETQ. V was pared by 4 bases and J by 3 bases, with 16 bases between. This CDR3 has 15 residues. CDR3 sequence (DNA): TGCGCCAGCAGCCTCGACGGGCCTAGATACACTGAAGCTTTCTTT. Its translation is CASSLDGPRYTEAFF.

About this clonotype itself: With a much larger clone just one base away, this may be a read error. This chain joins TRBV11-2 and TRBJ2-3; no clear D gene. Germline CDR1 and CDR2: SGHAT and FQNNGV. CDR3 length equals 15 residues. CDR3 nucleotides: TGTGCCAGCTGCTTAGTCGTGGCGGGCACAGATACGCAGTATTTT. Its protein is CASCLVVAGTDTQYF.

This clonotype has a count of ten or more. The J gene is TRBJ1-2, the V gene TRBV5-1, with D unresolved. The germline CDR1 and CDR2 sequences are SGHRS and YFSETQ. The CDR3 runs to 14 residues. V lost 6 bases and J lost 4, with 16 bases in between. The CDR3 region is CASTDEGPIYGYTF. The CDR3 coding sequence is TGCGCCAGCACGGATGAGGGCCCCATCTATGGCTACACCTTC.

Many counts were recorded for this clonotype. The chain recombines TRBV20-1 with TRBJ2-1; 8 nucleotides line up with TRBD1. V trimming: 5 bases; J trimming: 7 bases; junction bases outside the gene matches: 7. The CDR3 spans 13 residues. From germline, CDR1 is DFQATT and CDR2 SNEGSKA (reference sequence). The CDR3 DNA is TGCAGTGCTGCCCGGACAGGGAGGAATGAGCAGTTCTTC. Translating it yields CSAARTGRNEQFF.

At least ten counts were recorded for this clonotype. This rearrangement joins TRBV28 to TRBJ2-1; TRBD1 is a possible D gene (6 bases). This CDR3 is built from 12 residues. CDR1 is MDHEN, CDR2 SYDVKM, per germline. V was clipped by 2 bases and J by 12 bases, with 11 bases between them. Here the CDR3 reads CASSLAGDGQFF. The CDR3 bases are TGTGCCAGCAGTTTAGCAGGGGACGGGCAGTTCTTC.

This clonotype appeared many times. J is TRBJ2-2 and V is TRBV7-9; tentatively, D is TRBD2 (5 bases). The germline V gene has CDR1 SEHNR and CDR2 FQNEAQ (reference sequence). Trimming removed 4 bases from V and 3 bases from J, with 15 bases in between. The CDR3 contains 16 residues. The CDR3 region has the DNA TGTGCCAGCAGCTCAATACTGGGAGTGGACACCGGGGAGCTGTTTTTT. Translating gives CASSSILGVDTGELFF.

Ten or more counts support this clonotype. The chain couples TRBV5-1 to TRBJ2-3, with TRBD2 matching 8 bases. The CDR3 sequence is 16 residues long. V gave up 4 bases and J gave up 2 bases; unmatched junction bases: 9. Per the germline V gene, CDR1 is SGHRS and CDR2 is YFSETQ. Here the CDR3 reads CASSRVSGKFTDTQYF. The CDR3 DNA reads TGCGCCAGCAGCCGGGTTAGCGGGAAATTCACAGATACGCAGTATTTT. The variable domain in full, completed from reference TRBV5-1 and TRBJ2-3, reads KAGVTQTPRYLIKTRGQQVTLSCSPISGHRSVSWYQQTPGQGLQFLFEYFSETQRNKGNFPGRFSGRQFSNSRSEMNVSTLELGDSALYLCASSRVSGKFTDTQYFGPGTRLTVL.

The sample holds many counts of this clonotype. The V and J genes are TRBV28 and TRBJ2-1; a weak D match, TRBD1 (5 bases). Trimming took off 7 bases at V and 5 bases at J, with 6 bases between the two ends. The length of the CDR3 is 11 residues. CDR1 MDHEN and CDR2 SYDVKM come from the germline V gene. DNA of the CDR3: TGTGCCAGCACCAGGGACAATGAGCAGTTCTTC. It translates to CASTRDNEQFF.

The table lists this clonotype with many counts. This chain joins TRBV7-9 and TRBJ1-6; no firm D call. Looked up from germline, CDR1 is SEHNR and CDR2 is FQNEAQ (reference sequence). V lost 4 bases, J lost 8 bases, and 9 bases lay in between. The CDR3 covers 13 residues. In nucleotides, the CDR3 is TGTGCCAGCAGCTATTTTGTGGATTCACCCCTCCACTTT. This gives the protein CASSYFVDSPLHF.